This record concerns one TCR beta chain sequence. What it binds is not known. This entry comes from a study of T cells expressing NK-cell markers. The authors made TCR beta cDNA libraries by 5'RACE template switching. This switching added a universal primer site and UMIs. TCRdb reprocessed the 5' RACE reads, with one entry per CDR3 protein and no DNA. The sample table sets out some 600,000 distinct CDR3 sequences. Study results and limitations: HCMV specificity of the expanded NKG2C+ T cell clones was not established.

This CDR3 spans 14 amino acids. Germline CDR1 and CDR2: MNHEY and SMNVEV (reference sequence). This clonotype was obtained from a man between 18 and 29 years old in good health. Sequenced: blood T cells: a sorted CD56 or NKG2C T cell subset, CD4+ or CD8+ T cells, or bulk PBMC T cells (not recorded which). The chain combines TRBV27 with TRBJ2-7; TCRdb's D gene call, TRBD2, goes unchecked for lack of DNA. CDR3 residues: CASSKGLSTYEQYF.